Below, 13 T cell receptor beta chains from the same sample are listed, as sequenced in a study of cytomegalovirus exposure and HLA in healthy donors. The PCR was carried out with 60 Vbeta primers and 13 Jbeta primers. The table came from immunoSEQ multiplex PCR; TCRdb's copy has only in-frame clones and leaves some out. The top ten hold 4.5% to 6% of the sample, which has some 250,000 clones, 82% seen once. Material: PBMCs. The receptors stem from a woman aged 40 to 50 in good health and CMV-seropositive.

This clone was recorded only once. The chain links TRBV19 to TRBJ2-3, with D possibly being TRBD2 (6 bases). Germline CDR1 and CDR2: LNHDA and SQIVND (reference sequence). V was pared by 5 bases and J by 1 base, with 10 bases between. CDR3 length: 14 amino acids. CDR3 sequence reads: CASSFSSGTDTQYF. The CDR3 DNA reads TGTGCCAGTAGTTTTTCTAGCGGCACAGATACGCAGTATTTT.

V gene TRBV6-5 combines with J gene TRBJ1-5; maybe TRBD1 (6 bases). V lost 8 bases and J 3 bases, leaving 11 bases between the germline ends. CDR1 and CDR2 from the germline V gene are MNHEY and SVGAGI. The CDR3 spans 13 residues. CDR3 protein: CASSPGHNQPQHF. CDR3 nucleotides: TGTGCCAGCTCGCCGGGACACAATCAGCCCCAGCATTTT.

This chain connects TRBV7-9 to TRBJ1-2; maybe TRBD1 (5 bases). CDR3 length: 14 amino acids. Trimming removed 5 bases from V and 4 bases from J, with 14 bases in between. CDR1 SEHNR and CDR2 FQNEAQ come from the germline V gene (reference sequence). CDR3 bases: TGTGCCAGCAGCCGGATCAGGGAGGTCTATGGCTACACCTTC. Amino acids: CASSRIREVYGYTF.

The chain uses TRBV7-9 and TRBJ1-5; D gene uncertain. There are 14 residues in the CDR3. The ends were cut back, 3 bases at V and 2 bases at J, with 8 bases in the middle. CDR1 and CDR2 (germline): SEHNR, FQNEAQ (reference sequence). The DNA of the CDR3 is TGTGCCAGCAGCTTTGACAATCGCAATCAGCCCCAGCATTTT. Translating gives CASSFDNRNQPQHF. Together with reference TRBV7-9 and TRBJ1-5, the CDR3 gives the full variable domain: DTGVSQNPRHKITKRGQNVTFRCDPISEHNRLYWYRQTLGQGPEFLTYFQNEAQLEKSRLLSDRFSAERPKGSFSTLEIQRTEQGDSAMYLCASSFDNRNQPQHFGDGTRLSIL.

In nucleotides, the CDR3 is TGTGCCAGCAGCTCCACAGGGGGCTATGGCTACACCTTC. This codes for CASSSTGGYGYTF. V gene TRBV7-3 combines with J gene TRBJ1-2, with 8 bases fitting TRBD1. The V and J ends lost 4 bases and 4 bases, in that order; junction bases with no gene match: 2. The CDR3 is 13 amino acids. Germline V gene lookup returns CDR1 SGHTA and CDR2 FQGTGA.

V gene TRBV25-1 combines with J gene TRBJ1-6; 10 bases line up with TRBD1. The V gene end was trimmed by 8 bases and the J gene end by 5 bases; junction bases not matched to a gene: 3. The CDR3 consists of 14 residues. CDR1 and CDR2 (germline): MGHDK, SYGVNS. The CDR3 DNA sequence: TGTGCCAGCCGTGGGACAGGGGATAATTCACCCCTCCACTTT. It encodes CASRGTGDNSPLHF.

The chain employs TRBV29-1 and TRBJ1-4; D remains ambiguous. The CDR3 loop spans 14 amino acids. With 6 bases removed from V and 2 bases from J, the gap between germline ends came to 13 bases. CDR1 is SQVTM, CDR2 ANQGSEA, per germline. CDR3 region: CSVARSGTNEKLFF. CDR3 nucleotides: TGCAGCGTCGCCCGAAGCGGTACTAATGAAAAACTGTTTTTT.

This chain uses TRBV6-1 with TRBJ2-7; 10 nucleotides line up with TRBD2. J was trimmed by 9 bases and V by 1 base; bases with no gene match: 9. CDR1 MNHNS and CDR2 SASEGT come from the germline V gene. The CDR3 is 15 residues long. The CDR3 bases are TGTGCCAGCAGTGAAGGGGGTAGCGGGAGGATCGGGCAGTACTTC. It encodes CASSEGGSGRIGQYF.

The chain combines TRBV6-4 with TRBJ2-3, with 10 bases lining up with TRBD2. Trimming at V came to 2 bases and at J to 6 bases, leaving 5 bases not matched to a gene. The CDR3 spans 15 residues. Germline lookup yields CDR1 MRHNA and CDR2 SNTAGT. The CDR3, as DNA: TGTGCCAGCAGTGACGGGGTAGCGGGAGGTGATACGCAGTATTTT. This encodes CASSDGVAGGDTQYF.

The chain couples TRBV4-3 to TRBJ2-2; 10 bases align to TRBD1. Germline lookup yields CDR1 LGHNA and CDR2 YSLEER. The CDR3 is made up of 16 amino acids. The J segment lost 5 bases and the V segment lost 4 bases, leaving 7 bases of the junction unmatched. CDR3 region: CASSRNRDRGTGELFF. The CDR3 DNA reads TGCGCCAGCAGCCGAAATAGGGACAGGGGAACCGGGGAGCTGTTTTTT.

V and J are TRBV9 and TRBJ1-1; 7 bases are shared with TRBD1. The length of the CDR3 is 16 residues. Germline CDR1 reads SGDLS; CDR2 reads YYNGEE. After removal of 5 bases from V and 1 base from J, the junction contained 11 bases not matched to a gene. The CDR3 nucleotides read TGTGCCAGCAGTGGATCTACTAGGACAGGGAACACTGAAGCTTTCTTT. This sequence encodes CASSGSTRTGNTEAFF.

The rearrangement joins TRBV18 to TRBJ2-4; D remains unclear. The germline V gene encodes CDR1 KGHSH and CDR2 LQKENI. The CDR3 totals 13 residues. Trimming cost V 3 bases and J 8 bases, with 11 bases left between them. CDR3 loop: CASSPSSADIQYF. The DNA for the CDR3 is TGTGCCAGCTCACCTAGCTCCGCGGACATTCAGTACTTC.

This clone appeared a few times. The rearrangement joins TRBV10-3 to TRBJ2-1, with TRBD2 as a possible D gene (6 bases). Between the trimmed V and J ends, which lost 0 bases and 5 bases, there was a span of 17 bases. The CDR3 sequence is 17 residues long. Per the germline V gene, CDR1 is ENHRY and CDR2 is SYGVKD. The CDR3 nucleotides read TGTGCCATCAGTGAGTCTTCGACGGGAGTACCCAACAATGAGCAGTTCTTC. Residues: CAISESSTGVPNNEQFF.